These 14 T cell receptor beta chains came from one sample sequenced in a study of shared clonotypes between healthy human individuals. TCRdb keeps only in-frame clones here, not all; method: immunoSEQ multiplex PCR. This sample yields 950,000 to 1,100,000 clones, of which roughly 80% are seen a single time; approximately 1.3% belongs to the top ten. Sequencing was done on a sample of memory CD4+ T cells sorted from blood. Subset of the sample: CD45RA-negative fraction. The receptors derive from a man aged 18 to 35 in good health.

The chain combines TRBV5-4 with TRBJ1-1; D unclear. Germline V gives CDR1 SGHNT, CDR2 YYREEE (reference sequence). The CDR3 sequence is 11 residues long. V gave up 5 bases and J gave up 4 bases, with 6 bases separating them. The CDR3 spells CASRDRTEAFF. The CDR3, as DNA: TGTGCCAGCAGAGACCGCACTGAAGCTTTCTTT.

The J gene is TRBJ1-6, the V gene TRBV5-1; a weak D match, TRBD1 (6 bases). Germline CDR1 SGHRS, CDR2 YFSETQ. The CDR3 totals 13 residues. The V end lost 4 bases, the J end lost 8 bases, and 10 bases lay between the germline ends. The CDR3 bases are TGCGCCAGCAGCAAGGACAGAGATTCACCCCTCCACTTT. Its protein product is CASSKDRDSPLHF. The variable domain in full, completed from reference TRBV5-1 and TRBJ1-6, reads KAGVTQTPRYLIKTRGQQVTLSCSPISGHRSVSWYQQTPGQGLQFLFEYFSETQRNKGNFPGRFSGRQFSNSRSEMNVSTLELGDSALYLCASSKDRDSPLHFGNGTRLTVT.

The chain is built from TRBV18 and TRBJ1-4; a weak D match, TRBD1 (6 bases). The V gene lost 5 bases and the J gene lost 5 bases, with 12 bases spanning the gap. Germline V lookup: CDR1 KGHSH, CDR2 LQKENI. This CDR3 has 14 residues. The CDR3 region is CASSSQGNNEKLFF. CDR3 nucleotide sequence: TGTGCCAGCTCATCTCAGGGGAACAATGAAAAACTGTTTTTT.

This chain links TRBV30 with TRBJ2-7; maybe TRBD2 (6 bases). Trimming removed 6 bases at V and 5 bases at J, with 20 bases between. The CDR3 is 14 amino acids. Germline values: CDR1 GTSNPN, CDR2 SVGIG (reference sequence). The CDR3 protein is CACNTRLGVNEQYF. Written as DNA, the CDR3 is TGTGCCTGTAATACTAGACTAGGGGTGAACGAGCAGTACTTC.

V usage is TRBV5-1 and J usage is TRBJ2-1; TRBD2 matches at 14 bases. Germline V CDR1 and CDR2: SGHRS, YFSETQ. V lost 0 bases to trimming and J lost 6 bases; unmatched junction nucleotides: 5. The CDR3 has 17 amino acids. The CDR3 loop reads CASSLEGLAGAGNEQFF. CDR3 nucleotides: TGCGCCAGCAGCTTGGAGGGACTAGCGGGAGCTGGCAATGAGCAGTTCTTC. Using reference TRBV5-1 and TRBJ2-1 for the parts outside the CDR3, the full variable domain is KAGVTQTPRYLIKTRGQQVTLSCSPISGHRSVSWYQQTPGQGLQFLFEYFSETQRNKGNFPGRFSGRQFSNSRSEMNVSTLELGDSALYLCASSLEGLAGAGNEQFFGPGTRLTVL.

The rearrangement joins TRBV19 to TRBJ2-3; weak D call: TRBD2 (5 bases). V was pared by 0 bases and J by 5 bases, with 9 bases between. Germline-derived CDR1 and CDR2 are LNHDA and SQIVND (reference sequence). The CDR3 has 14 residues. The CDR3 DNA is TGTGCCAGTAGTATAGATCCGGGGAGAGATACGCAGTATTTT. As protein: CASSIDPGRDTQYF.

The rearrangement uses TRBV30 and TRBJ1-5; 10 positions agree with TRBD1. The CDR3 consists of 17 residues. The V and J ends lost 5 bases and 1 base, in that order; junction bases with no gene match: 11. The germline gives CDR1 GTSNPN, CDR2 SVGIG (reference sequence). CDR3 DNA: TGTGCCTGGGGGACGAAGGACAGGGGGGTCAGCAATCAGCCCCAGCATTTT. This translates into CAWGTKDRGVSNQPQHF.

V usage is TRBV7-2 and J usage is TRBJ2-7; possible D gene TRBD1, 6 bases. V lost 4 bases and J 0 bases, leaving 16 bases between the germline ends. Germline V gives CDR1 SGHTA, CDR2 FQGNSA. CDR3 size: 16 residues. CDR3 coding DNA: TGTGCCAGCAGCTCCTCACCCAGGACAGCCTCCTACGAGCAGTACTTC. Protein product: CASSSSPRTASYEQYF.

This clone appeared a few times. V gene TRBV9 combines with J gene TRBJ1-3; a possible D gene is TRBD1 (5 bases). V lost 3 bases, J lost 0 bases, and 13 bases lay in between. CDR1 is SGDLS and CDR2 is YYNGEE in the germline V gene. The CDR3 has 16 amino acids. CDR3 in DNA: TGTGCCAGCAGCGCCGCGGGACGTGGCTCTGGAAACACCATATATTTT. Encoded protein: CASSAAGRGSGNTIYF.

The genes are TRBV14 and TRBJ1-2; no definite D call. Germline loops: CDR1 SGHDN, CDR2 FVKESK. This CDR3 is 14 amino acids long. Trimming removed 0 bases from V and 7 bases from J, with 12 bases in between. CDR3 sequence: CASSQDRTKGGYTF. CDR3 in DNA: TGTGCCAGCAGCCAAGACAGGACTAAGGGTGGCTACACCTTC.

The chain is built from TRBV2 and TRBJ1-1; no definite D call. This CDR3 has 14 residues. Germline-derived CDR1 and CDR2 are SNHLY and FYNNEI. Between the trimmed V and J ends, which lost 1 base and 1 base, there was a span of 7 bases. In nucleotides, the CDR3 is TGTGCCAGCAGTGAAGTAGGCCGGAACACTGAAGCTTTCTTT. Residues: CASSEVGRNTEAFF.

This clone has only one observation. The rearrangement joins TRBV7-9 to TRBJ2-3, with D possibly being TRBD2 (6 bases). There are 14 residues in the CDR3. CDR1 SEHNR and CDR2 FQNEAQ come from the germline V gene (reference sequence). V shed 3 bases and J shed 5 bases, with 12 bases lying between them. CDR3 loop: CASSFSGEVDTQYF. In DNA form, the CDR3 reads TGTGCCAGCAGCTTCTCGGGGGAGGTAGATACGCAGTATTTT.

To note about this clone: Different DNA sequences within this sample yield the same CDR3. V gene TRBV28 combines with J gene TRBJ1-1; D unresolved. Germline values: CDR1 MDHEN, CDR2 SYDVKM. The V gene lost 5 bases and the J gene lost 4 bases, with 11 bases spanning the gap. This CDR3 has 13 amino acids. The CDR3 region is CASSPPKGTEAFF. The CDR3 bases are TGTGCCAGCAGTCCCCCCAAGGGCACTGAAGCTTTCTTT. The full variable domain, in which reference TRBV28 and TRBJ1-1 provide the parts outside the CDR3, is DVKVTQSSRYLVKRTGEKVFLECVQDMDHENMFWYRQDPGLGLRLIYFSYDVKMKEKGDIPEGYSVSREKKERFSLILESASTNQTSMYLCASSPPKGTEAFFGQGTRLTVV.

The V and J genes are TRBV5-1 and TRBJ1-2, with D possibly TRBD1 on 5 matching bases. This CDR3 has 16 amino acids. The germline V gene encodes CDR1 SGHRS and CDR2 YFSETQ. The ends were cut back, 1 base at V and 4 bases at J, with 17 bases in the middle. The CDR3 sequence: CASSLTRDASSYGYTF. CDR3 nucleotides: TGCGCCAGCAGCTTGACCCGGGACGCCTCTAGCTATGGCTACACCTTC.